This T cell receptor beta chain was obtained from a study of T cell responses to AZD1222 COVID-19 vaccine. TCRdb keeps only in-frame clones here, not all; method: immunoSEQ multiplex PCR. The data show around 140,000 clones, with 80% to 95% seen just once and more than 4.5% held by the top ten. The CDR3 runs to 17 residues. Trimming cost V 2 bases and J 0 bases; bases outside gene matches: 7. Germline V gene lookup returns CDR1 MDHEN and CDR2 SYDVKM. The starting material was peripheral blood, obtained on day 0 of AZD1222 vaccination. This clonotype originated in an adult in good health. The chain joins TRBV28 to TRBJ1-1; 9 bases match TRBD1. The CDR3 spells CASSLPGTGKMNTEAFF. Here the CDR3 DNA reads TGTGCCAGCAGTTTACCAGGGACAGGGAAAATGAACACTGAAGCTTTCTTT.